This is a list of T cell receptor beta chains from one sample in a study of T cells in tumors after PD-1 blockade. Sequenced by immunoSEQ multiplex PCR; TCRdb stores in-frame clones only, minus some. The sample records several thousand clones, around 69% being singletons. The source material was tumor tissue, sampled after anti-PD-1 treatment. These receptors were taken from a human donor with basal cell carcinoma. CDR3s include the opening cysteine and the closing phenylalanine or tryptophan. D genes are given only for firm matches. Some rows mark clone size as missing; the rest say once, few, many or name a class of expanded clone.

D gene | J gene | clone size | V gene | CDR3 DNA | CDR3 protein
TRBD2 | TRBJ2-1 | . | TRBV18 | TGTGCCAGCTCGCTGCTCCTAGCGGGGGGGTCTGGCGATGAGCAGTTCTTC | CASSLLLAGGSGDEQFF
TRBD2 | TRBJ2-2 | . | TRBV2 | TGTGCCAGCAGTCCGATGGGGGGGGACACCGGGGAGCTGTTTTTT | CASSPMGGDTGELFF
. | TRBJ1-5 | large | TRBV27 | TGTGCCAGCAGTTTGGGGGGTAGCAATCAGCCCCAGCATTTT | CASSLGGSNQPQHF
. | TRBJ2-3 | . | TRBV4-1 | TGCGCCAGCAGCCAAGATCTCGGGGCGTCTACGCAGTATTTT | CASSQDLGASTQYF
TRBD1 | TRBJ2-6 | . | TRBV4-2 | TGTGCCAGCAGCCCGATCGGGACAGGGCAATCGGCGGCTGGGGCCAACGTCCTGACTTTC | CASSPIGTGQSAAGANVLTF
. | TRBJ2-1 | few | TRBV12-3/TRBV12-4 | TGTGCCAGCAGCCATCCGTACAATGAGCAGTTCTTC | CASSHPYNEQFF
. | TRBJ1-2 | . | TRBV2 | TGTGCCAGCAGTGAGCCGGACGCCCTGGGGGGCTACACCTTC | CASSEPDALGGYTF
TRBD2 | TRBJ2-7 | medium-sized | TRBV15 | TGTGCCACCAGCACCAGGACTAGCGGGGAGGGGCTGTACTTC | CATSTRTSGEGLYF
TRBD2 | TRBJ2-3 | once | TRBV5-1 | TGCGCCAGCAGCCCGGGGACTAGATCGGCAGATACGCAGTATTTT | CASSPGTRSADTQYF
TRBD1 | TRBJ2-7 | . | TRBV27 | TGTGCCAGCAGTTTACGGGACAGAACCTACGAGCAGTACTTC | CASSLRDRTYEQYF
TRBD2 | TRBJ2-1 | . | TRBV14 | TGTGCCAGCAGCCAAGAATTCCTGCGGGAGAGCTCCTACAATGAGCAGTTCTTC | CASSQEFLRESSYNEQFF
TRBD1 | TRBJ2-7 | once | TRBV4-1 | TGCGCCAGCAGCCAAGAGGACAGGGGGTTCCACGAGCAGTACTTC | CASSQEDRGFHEQYF
. | TRBJ1-1 | . | TRBV10-1 | TGCGCCAGCTCCAGCGAAGCTTTCTTT | CASSSEAFF